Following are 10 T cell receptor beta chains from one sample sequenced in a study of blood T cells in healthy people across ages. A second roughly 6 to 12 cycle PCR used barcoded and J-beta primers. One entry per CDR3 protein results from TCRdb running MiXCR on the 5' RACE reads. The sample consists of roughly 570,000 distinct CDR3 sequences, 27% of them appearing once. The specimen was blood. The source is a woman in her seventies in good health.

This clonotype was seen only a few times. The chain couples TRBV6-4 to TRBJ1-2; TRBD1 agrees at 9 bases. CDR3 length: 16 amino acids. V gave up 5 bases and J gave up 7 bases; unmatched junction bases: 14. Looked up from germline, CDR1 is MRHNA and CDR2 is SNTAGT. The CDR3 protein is CASSHTSGGQGGGYTF. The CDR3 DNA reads TGTGCCAGCAGTCATACCTCCGGGGGACAGGGCGGTGGCTACACCTTC.

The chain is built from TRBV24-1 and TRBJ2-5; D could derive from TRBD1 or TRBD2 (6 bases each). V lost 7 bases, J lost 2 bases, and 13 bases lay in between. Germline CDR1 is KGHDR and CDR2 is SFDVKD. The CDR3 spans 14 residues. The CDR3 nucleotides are TGTGCCACCAGGGAGGGGGGACGACAAGAGACCCAGTACTTC. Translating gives CATREGGRQETQYF.

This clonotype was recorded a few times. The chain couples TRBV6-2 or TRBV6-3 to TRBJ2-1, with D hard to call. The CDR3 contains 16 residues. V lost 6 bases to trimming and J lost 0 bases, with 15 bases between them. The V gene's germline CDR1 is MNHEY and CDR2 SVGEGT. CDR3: CASSPRAAGSYNEQFF. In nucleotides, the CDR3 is TGTGCCAGCAGCCCTCGGGCCGCAGGCTCCTACAATGAGCAGTTCTTC.

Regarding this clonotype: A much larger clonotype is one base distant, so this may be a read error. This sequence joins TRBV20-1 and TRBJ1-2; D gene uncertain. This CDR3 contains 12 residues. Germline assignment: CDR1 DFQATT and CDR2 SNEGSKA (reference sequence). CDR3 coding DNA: TGCAGTGCTAGGGAGGGTGGCTATGCCTACACCTTC. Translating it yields CSAREGGYAYTF.

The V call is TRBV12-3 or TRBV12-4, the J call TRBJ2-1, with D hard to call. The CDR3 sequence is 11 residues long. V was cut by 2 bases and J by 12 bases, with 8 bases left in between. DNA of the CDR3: TGTGCCAGCAGTTTATTGTCTGGGCAGTTCTTC. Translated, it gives CASSLLSGQFF.

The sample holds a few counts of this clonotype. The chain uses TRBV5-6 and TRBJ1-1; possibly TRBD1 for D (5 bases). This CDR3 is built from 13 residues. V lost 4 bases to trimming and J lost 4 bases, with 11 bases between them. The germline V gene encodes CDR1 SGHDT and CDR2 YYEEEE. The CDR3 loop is CASSADSTTEAFF. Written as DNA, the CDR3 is TGTGCCAGCAGCGCTGACAGTACCACTGAAGCTTTCTTT.

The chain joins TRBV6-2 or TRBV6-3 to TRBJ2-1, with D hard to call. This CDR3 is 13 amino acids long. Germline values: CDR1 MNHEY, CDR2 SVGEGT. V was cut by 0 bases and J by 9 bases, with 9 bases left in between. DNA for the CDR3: TGTGCCAGCAGTTACTCGAGCTCCACTGAGCAGTTCTTC. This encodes CASSYSSSTEQFF.

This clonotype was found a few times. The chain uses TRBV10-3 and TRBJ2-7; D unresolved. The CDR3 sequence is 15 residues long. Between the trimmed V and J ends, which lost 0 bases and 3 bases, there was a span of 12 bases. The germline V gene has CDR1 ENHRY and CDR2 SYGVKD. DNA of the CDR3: TGTGCCATCAGTGAGTCGATGGGTAGAAACTACGAGCAGTACTTC. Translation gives CAISESMGRNYEQYF.

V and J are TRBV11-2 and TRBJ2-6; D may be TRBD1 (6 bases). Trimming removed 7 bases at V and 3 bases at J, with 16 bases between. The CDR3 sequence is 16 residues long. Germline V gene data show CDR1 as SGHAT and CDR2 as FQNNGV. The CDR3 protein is CASIKLGGGGANVLTF. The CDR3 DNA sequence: TGTGCCAGCATCAAACTTGGGGGCGGTGGGGCCAACGTCCTGACTTTC.

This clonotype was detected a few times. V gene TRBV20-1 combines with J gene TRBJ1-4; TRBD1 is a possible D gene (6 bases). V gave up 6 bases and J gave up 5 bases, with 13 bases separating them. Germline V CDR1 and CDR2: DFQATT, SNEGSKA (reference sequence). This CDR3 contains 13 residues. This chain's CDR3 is CSAEGGGNEKLFF. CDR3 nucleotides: TGCAGTGCGGAGGGAGGGGGAAATGAAAAACTGTTTTTT.